The 29 T cell receptor beta chains listed next were all sequenced from one sample in a study of cytomegalovirus exposure and HLA in healthy donors. Some clones are missing from TCRdb's copy, which holds only in-frame ones; the method was immunoSEQ multiplex PCR. Of 250,000 to 350,000 clones in the sample, 87% were seen once. The sequenced sample consisted of PBMCs. The receptor set was obtained from a woman aged 25 to 45 in good health and CMV-seropositive.

The rearrangement links TRBV28 to TRBJ1-2, with a tentative D call TRBD1 (5 bases). This CDR3 spans 14 amino acids. Germline V gene lookup returns CDR1 MDHEN and CDR2 SYDVKM. V lost 8 bases, J lost 4 bases, and 17 bases lay in between. The CDR3 sequence: CASELPSGGYGYTF. For the CDR3, the DNA is TGTGCCAGCGAGCTCCCTTCCGGGGGCTATGGCTACACCTTC.

The V gene is TRBV27, the J gene TRBJ1-4; 7 bases match TRBD1. Germline V gene data show CDR1 as MNHEY and CDR2 as SMNVEV (reference sequence). CDR3 size: 18 residues. V gave up 0 bases and J gave up 4 bases; unmatched junction bases: 11. DNA of the CDR3: TGTGCCAGCAGTTTATCGGGAGACCAGGGGGGGAATAATGAAAAACTGTTTTTT. It encodes CASSLSGDQGGNNEKLFF. Looking up the rest from reference TRBV27 and TRBJ1-4 gives the full variable domain: EAQVTQNPRYLITVTGKKLTVTCSQNMNHEYMSWYRQDPGLGLRQIYYSMNVEVTDKGDVPEGYKVSRKEKRNFPLILESPSPNQTSLYFCASSLSGDQGGNNEKLFFGSGTQLSVL.

This clone was seen once. The chain is built from TRBV29-1 and TRBJ2-5; tentative D call: TRBD2 (6 bases). CDR1 and CDR2 from the germline V gene are SQVTM and ANQGSEA. With 7 bases removed from V and 3 bases from J, the gap between germline ends came to 18 bases. There are 14 residues in the CDR3. The CDR3 sequence: CSADTTGLKETQYF. The DNA for the CDR3 is TGCAGCGCTGACACGACGGGACTTAAAGAGACCCAGTACTTC.

The chain uses TRBV14 and TRBJ2-3, with 10 bases matching TRBD2. Germline trimming cut 1 base from V and 4 bases from J; bases unmatched to any gene: 8. The CDR3 spans 17 residues. Per germline, CDR1 SGHDN and CDR2 FVKESK. CDR3 protein: CASSQARLAGVADTQYF. The CDR3 DNA sequence: TGTGCCAGCAGCCAAGCTCGCCTAGCGGGAGTGGCAGATACGCAGTATTTT.

Remarks on this clone: A junction end diverges from the germline sequence, so it may reflect a read error. The V call is TRBV19, the J call TRBJ2-7; 12 positions match TRBD1. The CDR3 runs to 13 residues. The germline V gene encodes CDR1 LNHDA and CDR2 SQIVND (reference sequence). CDR3 in DNA: TGTGCCAGTAGTCCCGGGACAGGGGGCTCCCTCGTCTTC. Protein product: CASSPGTGGSLVF.

This rearrangement joins TRBV29-1 to TRBJ1-2; 9 bases match TRBD1. The V and J ends lost 1 base and 6 bases, in that order; junction bases with no gene match: 6. CDR1 SQVTM and CDR2 ANQGSEA come from the germline V gene. The length of the CDR3 is 14 residues. Written as DNA, the CDR3 is TGCAGCGTTGAAGGAGGGACAGGGATTGATGGCTACACCTTC. It codes for CSVEGGTGIDGYTF. Based on the CDR3 plus reference TRBV29-1 and TRBJ1-2, the full variable domain is SAVISQKPSRDICQRGTSLTIQCQVDSQVTMMFWYRQQPGQSLTLIATANQGSEATYESGFVIDKFPISRPNLTFSTLTVSNMSPEDSSIYLCSVEGGTGIDGYTFGSGTRLTVV.

This chain connects TRBV5-6 to TRBJ1-5; possible D gene TRBD1, 5 bases. The CDR3 consists of 15 residues. The V gene lost 0 bases and the J gene lost 1 base, with 8 bases spanning the gap. CDR1 is SGHDT and CDR2 is YYEEEE in the germline V gene. This CDR3 reads CASSLGTNSNQPQHF. CDR3 DNA: TGTGCCAGCAGCTTGGGGACAAACAGCAATCAGCCCCAGCATTTT.

The CDR3 DNA sequence: TGTGCCAGCAGGGGTCCAAGCGGGAGCCATGAGCAGTTCTTC. This gives the protein CASRGPSGSHEQFF. The chain recombines TRBV11-2 with TRBJ2-1, with 8 positions matching TRBD2. The J segment lost 8 bases and the V segment lost 6 bases, leaving 9 bases of the junction unmatched. Per the germline V gene, CDR1 is SGHAT and CDR2 is FQNNGV. There are 14 residues in the CDR3.

DNA of the CDR3: TGTGCCAGCAGCCCTGGACAGTACACCGGGGAGCTGTTTTTT. It yields the protein CASSPGQYTGELFF. This rearrangement joins TRBV11-2 to TRBJ2-2; possible D gene TRBD1, 6 bases. The CDR3 is 14 amino acids. The V gene's germline CDR1 is SGHAT and CDR2 FQNNGV. V was trimmed by 5 bases and J by 3 bases, leaving 10 bases between them. Based on the CDR3 plus reference TRBV11-2 and TRBJ2-2, the full variable domain is EAGVAQSPRYKIIEKRQSVAFWCNPISGHATLYWYQQILGQGPKLLIQFQNNGVVDDSQLPKDRFSAERLKGVDSTLKIQPAKLEDSAVYLCASSPGQYTGELFFGEGSRLTVL.

The rearrangement uses TRBV29-1 and TRBJ2-1; 9 bases are shared with TRBD1. The CDR3 totals 13 residues. Germline CDR1 reads SQVTM; CDR2 reads ANQGSEA. V trimming: 7 bases; J trimming: 2 bases; junction bases outside the gene matches: 3. CDR3 bases: TGCAGCGGTGACAGGGGGGCCTACAATGAGCAGTTCTTC. It encodes CSGDRGAYNEQFF.

The V gene is TRBV28, the J gene TRBJ1-2; D is possibly TRBD1 (6 bases). Deletions cut 3 bases from V and 4 bases from J, with 21 bases between. Looked up from germline, CDR1 is MDHEN and CDR2 is SYDVKM. This CDR3 is 17 amino acids long. The CDR3, as DNA: TGTGCCAGCAGTTTTCTGACAGGTGGCGTGGTGGGCTATGGCTACACCTTC. It translates to CASSFLTGGVVGYGYTF.

The V gene is TRBV15, the J gene TRBJ1-2; 7 nucleotides align to TRBD1. Trimming cost V 3 bases and J 4 bases; bases outside gene matches: 5. The CDR3 is 14 amino acids. Germline V gene data show CDR1 as LNHNV and CDR2 as YYDKDF (reference sequence). The DNA of the CDR3 is TGTGCCACCAGCAGCAGGGGGGGAGCCTATGGCTACACCTTC. It specifies CATSSRGGAYGYTF.

The chain joins TRBV2 to TRBJ2-2, with 12 bases that match TRBD1. V trimming: 4 bases; J trimming: 4 bases; junction bases outside the gene matches: 7. CDR3 length: 17 residues. Germline-derived CDR1 and CDR2 are SNHLY and FYNNEI. Here the CDR3 reads CASSGSGTGGFTGELFF. The CDR3 coding sequence is TGTGCCAGCAGTGGAAGCGGGACAGGGGGCTTCACCGGGGAGCTGTTTTTT.

The rearrangement uses TRBV6-5 and TRBJ2-7, with D tentatively TRBD1 (6 bases). V lost 0 bases and J 0 bases, leaving 9 bases between the germline ends. Germline V gene data show CDR1 as MNHEY and CDR2 as SVGAGI. The CDR3 is 15 residues long. The CDR3 loop reads CASSYSTGYSYEQYF. The CDR3 bases are TGTGCCAGCAGTTACTCGACAGGATACTCCTACGAGCAGTACTTC.

This chain links TRBV4-3 with TRBJ1-2; D perhaps matches TRBD1 (5 bases). CDR1 is LGHNA, CDR2 YSLEER, per germline. V was clipped by 0 bases and J by 5 bases, with 16 bases between them. The CDR3 has 16 residues. CDR3 in amino acids: CASSQEGRENRYGYTF. The CDR3 bases are TGCGCCAGCAGCCAAGAGGGCAGGGAAAACCGTTATGGCTACACCTTC.

CDR3 loop: CATRAGVSGNTIYF. CDR3 in DNA: TGTGCCACCCGGGCAGGGGTTTCTGGAAACACCATATATTTT. This rearrangement joins TRBV6-5 to TRBJ1-3; weak D call: TRBD1 (6 bases). With 10 bases removed from V and 1 base from J, the gap between germline ends came to 14 bases. The CDR3 runs 14 residues. Per germline, CDR1 MNHEY and CDR2 SVGAGI.

The genes are TRBV10-3 and TRBJ2-1; 9 nucleotides align to TRBD2. V was clipped by 3 bases and J by 4 bases; unmatched bases: 1. The CDR3 spans 14 residues. CDR1 ENHRY and CDR2 SYGVKD come from the germline V gene. The CDR3 loop is CAISDLAGYNEQFF. CDR3 in DNA: TGTGCCATCAGTGACCTAGCGGGATACAATGAGCAGTTCTTC.

V gene TRBV2 combines with J gene TRBJ1-3, with a tentative D call TRBD1 (6 bases). This CDR3 comprises 17 residues. CDR1 is SNHLY, CDR2 FYNNEI, per germline. The germline V and J ends were trimmed by 4 bases and 6 bases, with 22 bases remaining between them. The chain's CDR3 is CASSVSPPGQRQNTIYF. The CDR3 DNA follows: TGTGCCAGCAGTGTTTCCCCCCCCGGACAGCGACAAAACACCATATATTTT.

This sequence joins TRBV9 and TRBJ1-6; D uncertain. The ends were cut back, 0 bases at V and 0 bases at J, with 4 bases in the middle. The CDR3 totals 15 residues. Looked up from germline, CDR1 is SGDLS and CDR2 is YYNGEE. The chain's CDR3 is CASSVESSYNSPLHF. The CDR3 DNA follows: TGTGCCAGCAGCGTAGAAAGCTCCTATAATTCACCCCTCCACTTT.

This sequence joins TRBV6-5 and TRBJ2-1; D unresolved. The germline gives CDR1 MNHEY, CDR2 SVGAGI. Trimming took off 7 bases at V and 11 bases at J, with 15 bases between the two ends. This CDR3 contains 12 residues. The CDR3 spells CASKVTTGQQFF. DNA for the CDR3: TGTGCCAGCAAAGTTACTACCGGGCAGCAGTTCTTC.

CDR3 sequence reads: CASRIGNEQYF. The CDR3 DNA reads TGCGCCAGCAGAATCGGCAACGAGCAGTACTTC. The V gene is TRBV5-1, the J gene TRBJ2-7; no reliable D call. V shed 5 bases and J shed 5 bases, with 8 bases lying between them. CDR3 size: 11 residues. The V gene's germline CDR1 is SGHRS and CDR2 YFSETQ.

The genes are TRBV29-1 and TRBJ2-7; 8 nucleotides align to TRBD2. The CDR3 has 15 amino acids. J lost 3 bases, V lost 1 base, and 8 bases had no gene match. Germline CDR1 and CDR2: SQVTM and ANQGSEA. In DNA, the CDR3 is TGCAGCGTTGAAGCTATGGCGGGGGGCCTCTACGAGCAGTACTTC. This sequence encodes CSVEAMAGGLYEQYF.

The chain combines TRBV27 with TRBJ2-7; D is possibly TRBD1 or TRBD2 (5 bases each). Germline values: CDR1 MNHEY, CDR2 SMNVEV (reference sequence). The CDR3 spans 14 residues. V was clipped by 6 bases and J by 2 bases, with 14 bases between them. Here the CDR3 reads CASRRDGKTYEQYF. The CDR3 coding sequence is TGTGCCAGCAGAAGGGACGGCAAAACCTACGAGCAGTACTTC.

V gene TRBV9 combines with J gene TRBJ1-1; D unclear. CDR1 is SGDLS and CDR2 is YYNGEE in the germline V gene. The CDR3 runs 13 residues. V was clipped by 5 bases and J by 3 bases, with 11 bases between them. CDR3 DNA: TGTGCCAGCAGAGCAGTAGAATACACTGAAGCTTTCTTT. It codes for CASRAVEYTEAFF. Using reference TRBV9 and TRBJ1-1 for the parts outside the CDR3, the full variable domain is DSGVTQTPKHLITATGQRVTLRCSPRSGDLSVYWYQQSLDQGLQFLIQYYNGEERAKGNILERFSAQQFPDLHSELNLSSLELGDSALYFCASRAVEYTEAFFGQGTRLTVV.

J is TRBJ2-7 and V is TRBV25-1; 12 bases are a match to TRBD2. This CDR3 spans 18 amino acids. Per germline, CDR1 MGHDK and CDR2 SYGVNS. V lost 10 bases to trimming and J lost 2 bases; unmatched junction nucleotides: 18. The CDR3 DNA follows: TGTGCCACCGGGCAGACTAGCGGGAGTTTCTTAGGAGCCTACGAGCAGTACTTC. Translated, it gives CATGQTSGSFLGAYEQYF.

This chain connects TRBV5-6 to TRBJ1-1, with TRBD1 identical over 7 bases. The ends lost 1 base at V and 4 bases at J; junction bases unmatched: 13. Germline V gene lookup returns CDR1 SGHDT and CDR2 YYEEEE. CDR3 length: 17 amino acids. DNA of the CDR3: TGTGCCAGCAGCTTGCTGGACCGAATTAGACAGGGCACTGAAGCTTTCTTT. Translated: CASSLLDRIRQGTEAFF.

On this clone: The identical CDR3 is also encoded by other nucleotide sequences in the sample. The chain carries TRBV27 and TRBJ2-1; 8 nucleotides agree with TRBD2. V trimming: 4 bases; J trimming: 1 base; junction bases outside the gene matches: 3. Germline CDR1 MNHEY, CDR2 SMNVEV (reference sequence). The CDR3 sequence is 15 residues long. Here the CDR3 DNA reads TGTGCCAGCAGTTCGAGCGGGAGTTCCTACAATGAGCAGTTCTTC. It codes for CASSSSGSSYNEQFF.

The chain employs TRBV14 and TRBJ1-3; TRBD1 agrees at 11 bases. The V gene end was trimmed by 4 bases and the J gene end by 7 bases; junction bases not matched to a gene: 15. Germline CDR1 reads SGHDN; CDR2 reads FVKESK. The CDR3 is 18 amino acids. CDR3 sequence (DNA): TGTGCCAGCAGCCTCATACCTCCCGGGACAGGGGGTAGTAACACCATATATTTT. Amino acid sequence: CASSLIPPGTGGSNTIYF. The variable domain in full, completed from reference TRBV14 and TRBJ1-3, reads EAGVTQFPSHSVIEKGQTVTLRCDPISGHDNLYWYRRVMGKEIKFLLHFVKESKQDESGMPNNRFLAERTGGTYSTLKVQPAELEDSGVYFCASSLIPPGTGGSNTIYFGEGSWLTVV.

This chain links TRBV13 with TRBJ2-7, with D perhaps assigned TRBD1 or TRBD2 (5 bases each). CDR3 size: 14 residues. Germline V gene sequence: CDR1 PRHDT, CDR2 FYEKMQ (reference sequence). V gave up 5 bases and J gave up 2 bases, with 13 bases separating them. Written as DNA, the CDR3 is TGTGCCAGCAGCCCCCGGGACGGCACCTACGAGCAGTACTTC. Encoded protein: CASSPRDGTYEQYF.